One and the same sample provided the 5 T cell receptor beta chains below, sequenced in a study of blood T cell repertoires in COVID-19 (TCRdb year 2020). The method was the immunoSEQ multiplex PCR assay. The clones in this table, taken by TCRdb from immuneACCESS, are in-frame only. Not every clone is retained; where verified, under half of the shortfall comes from an unresolved V gene, and the cause of the rest is unknown. The sample table shows approximately 300,000 clones, and about 90% are seen once. The top ten constitute approximately 5% of the sample. The sample was PBMCs or T cells enriched from blood (not recorded which). The source is a woman between 25 and 40 years old who had recovered from COVID-19.

For the CDR3, the DNA is TGTGCCAGCAGTGCCGGGACTAGCGGGGGGGTCTTTTACAATGAGCAGTTCTTC. It specifies CASSAGTSGGVFYNEQFF. The rearrangement uses TRBV2 and TRBJ2-1, with 16 bases identical to TRBD2. Germline trimming cut 4 bases from V and 4 bases from J; bases unmatched to any gene: 7. In germline, CDR1 is SNHLY, CDR2 FYNNEI. The length of the CDR3 is 18 residues.

The chain is built from TRBV20-1 and TRBJ2-7; D is perhaps TRBD2 (6 bases). Trimming removed 3 bases at V and 6 bases at J, with 15 bases between. The CDR3 length is 13 residues. Germline assignment: CDR1 DFQATT and CDR2 SNEGSKA (reference sequence). This CDR3 reads CSASGFGGLEQYF. The CDR3 DNA reads TGCAGTGCTAGTGGATTCGGGGGTCTCGAGCAGTACTTC.

This clone showed up just once. This chain connects TRBV15 to TRBJ2-7, with 11 nucleotides matching TRBD1. With V trimmed by 0 bases and J by 1 base, 8 bases remained unmatched. Germline CDR1 is LNHNV and CDR2 is YYDKDF (reference sequence). This CDR3 is 18 amino acids long. The CDR3 region is CATSRDSGQGAPSYEQYF. The CDR3 region has the DNA TGTGCCACCAGCAGAGATTCCGGACAGGGGGCTCCGTCCTACGAGCAGTACTTC.

The rearrangement uses TRBV6-2 or TRBV6-3 and TRBJ1-2, with 10 positions matching TRBD1. Germline trimming cut 2 bases from V and 7 bases from J; bases unmatched to any gene: 7. CDR3 length: 15 residues. Germline CDR1 MNHEY, CDR2 SVGEGT. The CDR3 nucleotides are TGTGCCAGCAGTTACGGGGACAGGGGTGCTTTTGGCTACACCTTC. This translates into CASSYGDRGAFGYTF.

The rearrangement joins TRBV5-1 to TRBJ1-2, with D perhaps matching TRBD1 (6 bases). Germline V lookup: CDR1 SGHRS, CDR2 YFSETQ. This CDR3 spans 15 amino acids. Trimming left V 0 bases short and J 2 bases short, with 11 bases between. CDR3 coding DNA: TGCGCCAGCAGCTTGGAGCGGACAGCCAACTATGGCTACACCTTC. The encoded protein is CASSLERTANYGYTF.